One and the same sample provided the 24 T cell receptor beta chains below, sequenced in a study of shared clonotypes between healthy human individuals. Naive CD8 cells lacked CD45RO and underwent positive selection for CCR7, leaving out terminally differentiated effector memory CD45RA+ cells. The table came from immunoSEQ multiplex PCR; TCRdb's copy has only in-frame clones and leaves some out. The table records hundreds of thousands of clones, 96% of them present only once. Sequencing used naive CD8+ T cells sorted from blood. The receptors come from a woman in her twenties or thirties in good health.

J is TRBJ2-5 and V is TRBV5-6; D perhaps matches TRBD2 (5 bases). Trimming took off 2 bases at V and 1 base at J, with 21 bases between the two ends. Germline V lookup: CDR1 SGHDT, CDR2 YYEEEE. The CDR3 runs to 18 residues. The CDR3 DNA follows: TGTGCCAGCAGCTTTGGTATAGATTCGGAGGCGGGCCAAGAGACCCAGTACTTC. Its translation is CASSFGIDSEAGQETQYF.

Worth noting for this clone: Other DNA sequences from this sample encode an identical CDR3 as well. V usage is TRBV28 and J usage is TRBJ1-5, with D possibly matching TRBD1 (5 bases). This CDR3 comprises 14 residues. Germline values: CDR1 MDHEN, CDR2 SYDVKM. V dropped 3 bases and J dropped 3 bases, with 9 bases sitting between them. The CDR3 region is CASSLGRVNQPQHF. CDR3 coding DNA: TGTGCCAGCAGTTTGGGCAGGGTCAATCAGCCCCAGCATTTT.

The chain carries TRBV11-2 and TRBJ2-7, with D possibly being TRBD1 (8 bases). The CDR3 covers 16 residues. CDR1 is SGHAT, CDR2 FQNNGV, per germline. V was shortened by 1 base and J by 4 bases, with 17 bases between the two germline ends. CDR3 DNA sequence: TGTGCCAGCAGCTTAGCATACACAGGGGGAGGGTACGAGCAGTACTTC. It codes for CASSLAYTGGGYEQYF.

This chain connects TRBV7-9 to TRBJ2-7; D is uncertain. CDR3 size: 15 residues. Germline V gives CDR1 SEHNR, CDR2 FQNEAQ (reference sequence). Trimming removed 1 base from V and 3 bases from J, with 13 bases in between. The CDR3 nucleotides read TGTGCCAGCAGCTTAGAGGGCGCTGCTAGCTACGAGCAGTACTTC. This encodes CASSLEGAASYEQYF.

V and J are TRBV28 and TRBJ2-2; TRBD1 agrees at 7 bases. The V gene's germline CDR1 is MDHEN and CDR2 SYDVKM. Unmatched junction bases numbered 11, after V lost 4 bases and J lost 6 bases. The CDR3 is made up of 16 amino acids. CDR3 sequence: CASSSATGPVSGELFF. The CDR3 region has the DNA TGTGCCAGCAGTTCCGCGACAGGGCCTGTCTCCGGGGAGCTGTTTTTT.

V usage is TRBV6-1 and J usage is TRBJ2-7; D is perhaps TRBD1 (5 bases). Germline V lookup: CDR1 MNHNS, CDR2 SASEGT. V dropped 1 base and J dropped 4 bases, with 11 bases sitting between them. The CDR3 is made up of 14 amino acids. Written as DNA, the CDR3 is TGTGCCAGCAGTGAAGAGGACACCTATTACGAGCAGTACTTC. This encodes CASSEEDTYYEQYF.

The V call is TRBV7-7, the J call TRBJ2-3; D not certain. The CDR3 has 14 amino acids. V gave up 3 bases and J gave up 3 bases, with 10 bases separating them. The germline V gene has CDR1 SSHAT and CDR2 FNYEAQ (reference sequence). CDR3: CASSFSGGTDTQYF. CDR3 bases: TGTGCCAGCAGCTTCTCCGGTGGGACAGATACGCAGTATTTT.

This clone was seen more than once but under ten times. The rearrangement links TRBV4-1 to TRBJ1-2, with TRBD1 identical over 10 bases. Trimming took 4 bases from V and 4 from J; bases not matched to a gene: 9. This CDR3 has 16 amino acids. Germline CDR1 and CDR2: MGHRA and YSYEKL. For the CDR3, the DNA is TGCGCCAGCAGCCCGAATCCGACAGGGGGCTTCTATGGCTACACCTTC. It translates to CASSPNPTGGFYGYTF.

The sample holds one count of this clone. The gene calls are TRBV29-1 and TRBJ2-1; TRBD1 might be the D (6 bases). This CDR3 spans 13 amino acids. Trimming cost V 8 bases and J 0 bases, with 11 bases left between them. Germline CDR1 SQVTM, CDR2 ANQGSEA. CDR3 nucleotide sequence: TGCAGCTCCAGGGGTAGCTCCTACAATGAGCAGTTCTTC. Translating it yields CSSRGSSYNEQFF.

This chain joins TRBV6-5 and TRBJ2-1; 13 bases map to TRBD2. The CDR3 consists of 16 residues. CDR1 is MNHEY, CDR2 SVGAGI, per germline. With V trimmed by 2 bases and J by 4 bases, 2 bases remained unmatched. The CDR3 spells CASSYKLAGGYNEQFF. CDR3 bases: TGTGCCAGCAGTTACAAACTAGCGGGAGGGTACAATGAGCAGTTCTTC.

Note on this clone: Other DNA sequences in this sample translate to the same CDR3. V usage is TRBV28 and J usage is TRBJ2-3, with D maybe TRBD2 (6 bases). The CDR3 runs to 14 residues. The V end was cut by 1 base, the J end by 1 base, with 6 bases between. Germline CDR1 is MDHEN and CDR2 is SYDVKM. CDR3 loop: CASSLSGGTDTQYF. As DNA, the CDR3 is TGTGCCAGCAGTTTATCGGGAGGCACAGATACGCAGTATTTT.

This clone was seen only a few times. The chain has TRBV29-1 and TRBJ2-1; D is uncertain. This CDR3 spans 10 amino acids. The germline V gene has CDR1 SQVTM and CDR2 ANQGSEA. V was shortened by 4 bases and J by 10 bases, with 8 bases between the two germline ends. The CDR3 DNA sequence: TGCAGCGTTGTGGTTGACGAGCAGTTCTTC. Its protein product is CSVVVDEQFF.

In this sample, this clone turned up once. V and J are TRBV7-9 and TRBJ2-7, with D perhaps matching TRBD1 (5 bases). This CDR3 is 16 amino acids long. Germline V CDR1 and CDR2: SEHNR, FQNEAQ (reference sequence). The V and J ends lost 5 bases and 6 bases respectively, with 23 bases between them. CDR3 in amino acids: CASSQYRSRPASEQYF. CDR3 nucleotides: TGTGCCAGCAGCCAATACAGGTCCCGGCCAGCTTCCGAGCAGTACTTC.

This chain joins TRBV19 and TRBJ2-7; D possibly corresponds to TRBD1 (6 bases). The CDR3 totals 14 residues. Germline values: CDR1 LNHDA, CDR2 SQIVND (reference sequence). V shed 0 bases and J shed 3 bases, with 9 bases lying between them. The CDR3 sequence is CASSIDGGGYEQYF. DNA for the CDR3: TGTGCCAGTAGTATAGATGGGGGCGGCTACGAGCAGTACTTC.

The chain links TRBV27 to TRBJ2-4; 11 bases match TRBD1. The CDR3 is made up of 17 amino acids. Germline values: CDR1 MNHEY, CDR2 SMNVEV (reference sequence). The V and J ends lost 7 bases and 8 bases, in that order; junction bases with no gene match: 16. The CDR3 is CASTHFRDRGMIDIQYF. CDR3 bases: TGTGCCAGCACCCACTTCCGGGACAGGGGGATGATAGACATTCAGTACTTC.

This rearrangement joins TRBV7-9 to TRBJ1-1, with 7 bases lining up with TRBD1. V was clipped by 11 bases and J by 4 bases; unmatched bases: 10. CDR1 is SEHNR, CDR2 FQNEAQ, per germline (reference sequence). The CDR3 runs 13 residues. The CDR3 loop reads CASREGALTEAFF. The CDR3 DNA reads TGTGCCTCCCGTGAGGGGGCTCTCACTGAAGCTTTCTTT.

The chain carries TRBV27 and TRBJ2-3, with D perhaps TRBD1 (6 bases). Trimming took 7 bases from V and 3 from J, leaving 8 bases between them. The V gene's germline CDR1 is MNHEY and CDR2 SMNVEV (reference sequence). The CDR3 loop spans 12 amino acids. The CDR3 loop is CASTGQTDTQYF. For the CDR3, the DNA is TGTGCCAGCACCGGACAGACAGATACGCAGTATTTT.

This chain links TRBV7-9 with TRBJ1-4; 7 bases are a match to TRBD1. Germline V gene lookup returns CDR1 SEHNR and CDR2 FQNEAQ (reference sequence). With V trimmed by 1 base and J by 0 bases, 8 bases remained unmatched. There are 18 residues in the CDR3. CDR3 sequence reads: CASSLGQGVKATNEKLFF. The CDR3 DNA reads TGTGCCAGCAGCTTAGGACAGGGCGTTAAGGCAACTAATGAAAAACTGTTTTTT.

V gene TRBV2 combines with J gene TRBJ2-6; the D is unclear. CDR3 size: 13 residues. The germline gives CDR1 SNHLY, CDR2 FYNNEI. The V end was cut by 11 bases, the J end by 1 base, with 9 bases between. This chain's CDR3 is CAATKSGANVLTF. The DNA of the CDR3 is TGTGCCGCAACGAAGTCTGGGGCCAACGTCCTGACTTTC.

V and J are TRBV7-2 and TRBJ1-1; no reliable D call. Per germline, CDR1 SGHTA and CDR2 FQGNSA. The CDR3 totals 13 residues. Trimming removed 2 bases from V and 7 bases from J, with 11 bases in between. CDR3 coding DNA: TGTGCCAGCAGCTTAATGCCCGGTTATGAAGCTTTCTTT. As protein: CASSLMPGYEAFF. The whole variable domain, filled in from reference TRBV7-2 and TRBJ1-1, reads GAGVSQSPSNKVTEKGKDVELRCDPISGHTALYWYRQSLGQGLEFLIYFQGNSAPDKSGLPSDRFSAERTGGSVSTLTIQRTQQEDSAVYLCASSLMPGYEAFFGQGTRLTVV.

V and J are TRBV7-9 and TRBJ2-7; D might be TRBD2 (5 bases). V was cut by 5 bases and J by 5 bases, with 16 bases left in between. The CDR3 is 14 residues long. Germline CDR1 SEHNR, CDR2 FQNEAQ (reference sequence). CDR3 nucleotide sequence: TGTGCCAGCAGCCCCGGACTCCACGTCCACGAGCAGTACTTC. Translated, it gives CASSPGLHVHEQYF.

This clone was observed a handful of times. The chain joins TRBV6-5 to TRBJ1-4, with 8 bases matching TRBD1. Germline CDR1 MNHEY, CDR2 SVGAGI. V lost 4 bases to trimming and J lost 6 bases; unmatched junction nucleotides: 10. The length of the CDR3 is 16 residues. The CDR3 bases are TGTGCCAGCAGTTGGGGCACGGGCAGGGGGCATGAAAAACTGTTTTTT. As protein: CASSWGTGRGHEKLFF.

The CDR3 DNA reads as TGTGCCAGCTCACCTACTCCGGGGGGGACGGATGACTACGAGCAGTACTTC. Protein product: CASSPTPGGTDDYEQYF. J is TRBJ2-7 and V is TRBV18, with 8 bases matching TRBD2. There are 17 residues in the CDR3. Germline trimming cut 3 bases from V and 3 bases from J; bases unmatched to any gene: 13. Germline CDR1 and CDR2: KGHSH and LQKENI.

CDR3 region: CASSSDRETDTQYF. The CDR3 nucleotides are TGTGCCAGCAGTTCGGACAGGGAGACAGATACGCAGTATTTT. The chain employs TRBV28 and TRBJ2-3; TRBD1 matches 8 bases. This CDR3 comprises 14 residues. The V segment lost 4 bases and the J segment 3 bases; nucleotides outside the gene matches: 3. Germline V gene sequence: CDR1 MDHEN, CDR2 SYDVKM.